The 31 T cell receptor beta chains presented below share a single source sample, sequenced in a study of cytomegalovirus exposure and HLA in healthy donors. 60 Vbeta and 13 Jbeta primers were used in PCR. The repertoire was sequenced with immunoSEQ multiplex PCR; TCRdb's copy has only in-frame clones and lacks some. This table holds about 110,000 clones, under 85% found once. Sequencing was done on a sample of PBMCs. The source is a man in his late teens or twenties in good health and CMV-seronegative.

This clone appeared a single time. The chain links TRBV6-5 to TRBJ2-5; the D gene is possibly TRBD2 (6 bases). The CDR3 is 14 amino acids. Trimming shortened V by 6 bases and J by 5 bases, and 16 bases separated the two germline ends. In germline, CDR1 is MNHEY, CDR2 SVGAGI. CDR3 sequence (DNA): TGTGCCAGCAGGGCCTTTACAGGAGGGGAGACCCAGTACTTC. Translation gives CASRAFTGGETQYF.

The CDR3 sequence: CASREQGIYHEQYF. The CDR3 coding sequence is TGTGCCAGCAGGGAACAGGGGATTTACCACGAGCAGTACTTC. The chain combines TRBV6-5 with TRBJ2-7, with 7 bases identical to TRBD1. The J segment lost 5 bases and the V segment lost 6 bases, leaving 10 bases of the junction unmatched. CDR1 and CDR2 from the germline V gene are MNHEY and SVGAGI. The CDR3 extends over 14 amino acids.

With respect to this clone: Relative to the germline gene, one junction end is altered; a read error may explain this. The genes are TRBV18 and TRBJ2-1, with D unresolved. The V gene's germline CDR1 is KGHSH and CDR2 LQKENI. CDR3 length: 10 amino acids. The CDR3 DNA sequence: TGTGCCAGCTCCGACAATGAGCAGTTCTTC. Translation: CASSDNEQFF.

The chain has TRBV5-4 and TRBJ2-7; 12 bases are a match to TRBD2. This CDR3 is 18 amino acids long. Trimming at V came to 3 bases and at J to 0 bases, leaving 10 bases not matched to a gene. Looked up from germline, CDR1 is SGHNT and CDR2 is YYREEE (reference sequence). CDR3: CASSSGLAGAGTSYEQYF. Here the CDR3 DNA reads TGTGCCAGCAGCTCGGGACTAGCGGGCGCCGGGACCTCCTACGAGCAGTACTTC.

This clone was recorded a few times. The gene calls are TRBV7-9 and TRBJ1-5; a weak D match, TRBD1 (5 bases). CDR1 is SEHNR and CDR2 is FQNEAQ in the germline V gene (reference sequence). The CDR3 runs to 14 residues. V dropped 5 bases and J dropped 3 bases, with 11 bases sitting between them. The chain's CDR3 is CASSPGHYNQPQHF. In DNA form, the CDR3 reads TGTGCCAGCAGCCCAGGACACTACAATCAGCCCCAGCATTTT.

The V gene is TRBV25-1, the J gene TRBJ2-7, with D maybe TRBD1 (5 bases). This CDR3 contains 14 residues. V lost 1 base and J 4 bases, leaving 11 bases between the germline ends. Germline V gene sequence: CDR1 MGHDK, CDR2 SYGVNS. CDR3 DNA sequence: TGTGCCAGCAGTGAATCCGGCAGGGAATACGAGCAGTACTTC. Translation: CASSESGREYEQYF.

This sequence joins TRBV5-6 and TRBJ2-7; TRBD2 might be the D (5 bases). Germline values: CDR1 SGHDT, CDR2 YYEEEE. This CDR3 is built from 14 residues. With 0 bases removed from V and 1 base from J, the gap between germline ends came to 8 bases. CDR3 region: CASSLGRASYEQYF. Here the CDR3 DNA reads TGTGCCAGCAGCTTGGGGCGGGCATCCTACGAGCAGTACTTC. Full variable domain (rest looked up from reference TRBV5-6 and TRBJ2-7): DAGVTQSPTHLIKTRGQQVTLRCSPKSGHDTVSWYQQALGQGPQFIFQYYEEEERQRGNFPDRFSGHQFPNYSSELNVNALLLGDSALYLCASSLGRASYEQYFGPGTRLTVT.

The chain recombines TRBV2 with TRBJ2-5, with 8 positions matching TRBD1. Germline values: CDR1 SNHLY, CDR2 FYNNEI. CDR3 size: 17 residues. The junction had 14 bases not matched to a gene; V was cut back by 6 bases and J by 2 bases. The CDR3 reads CASSKTGNRGSQETQYF. The CDR3 bases are TGTGCCAGCAGCAAAACGGGGAACAGGGGGTCGCAAGAGACCCAGTACTTC.

This sequence joins TRBV27 and TRBJ1-1, with D possibly TRBD1 on 5 matching bases. Germline V gene sequence: CDR1 MNHEY, CDR2 SMNVEV (reference sequence). This CDR3 region has 16 residues. Deletions cut 1 base from V and 1 base from J, with 13 bases between. For the CDR3, the DNA is TGTGCCAGCAGTTTATGGGGGGATGGGAGGAACACTGAAGCTTTCTTT. Protein sequence: CASSLWGDGRNTEAFF.

V is TRBV10-3 and J is TRBJ2-5; 13 nucleotides align to TRBD2. Germline CDR1 reads ENHRY; CDR2 reads SYGVKD. The CDR3 is made up of 15 amino acids. J lost 2 bases, V lost 6 bases, and 3 bases had no gene match. CDR3 in DNA: TGTGCCATCAGCGGGACTAGCGGGATACAAGAGACCCAGTACTTC. Protein product: CAISGTSGIQETQYF.

This clone was found once. The chain combines TRBV7-8 with TRBJ2-1, with D maybe TRBD2 (6 bases). The germline V and J ends were trimmed by 5 bases and 4 bases, with 12 bases remaining between them. The CDR3 contains 14 residues. Germline V CDR1 and CDR2: SGHVS, FQNEAQ. The CDR3 nucleotides read TGTGCCAGCAGCCCAGGGACTGGATACAATGAGCAGTTCTTC. Encoded protein: CASSPGTGYNEQFF.

This chain uses TRBV29-1 with TRBJ2-5, with D perhaps TRBD1 (6 bases). V gave up 7 bases and J gave up 2 bases, with 11 bases separating them. The CDR3 spans 12 residues. Per the germline V gene, CDR1 is SQVTM and CDR2 is ANQGSEA. The CDR3 region has the DNA TGCAGCGCTTCTACAGGGCAAGAGACCCAGTACTTC. Encoded protein: CSASTGQETQYF. The whole variable domain, remainder taken from reference TRBV29-1 and TRBJ2-5, is SAVISQKPSRDICQRGTSLTIQCQVDSQVTMMFWYRQQPGQSLTLIATANQGSEATYESGFVIDKFPISRPNLTFSTLTVSNMSPEDSSIYLCSASTGQETQYFGPGTRLLVL.

The chain has TRBV10-2 and TRBJ1-5; 9 bases agree with TRBD1. The CDR3 loop spans 16 amino acids. Germline loops: CDR1 WSHSY, CDR2 SAAADI. Losses at the gene ends were 3 bases for V and 4 bases for J; bases not matched to a gene: 7. The CDR3 DNA reads TGCGCCAGCAGTGAACAACAGGGGGCGCGGAATCAGCCCCAGCATTTT. Translated: CASSEQQGARNQPQHF.

The chain recombines TRBV29-1 with TRBJ2-1; TRBD1 might be the D (5 bases). Germline values: CDR1 SQVTM, CDR2 ANQGSEA. CDR3 size: 11 residues. The CDR3 reads CSTDKNNEQFF. DNA for the CDR3: TGCAGTACGGACAAAAACAATGAGCAGTTCTTC.

The chain employs TRBV6-1 and TRBJ2-5, with D possibly being TRBD1 (5 bases). The tail of the sequence fits TRBJ2-7 better, so the J call may be wrong. The germline V gene encodes CDR1 MNHNS and CDR2 SASEGT. The CDR3 covers 14 residues. The CDR3 spells CASRALDTSYEQYF. As DNA, the CDR3 is TGTGCCAGCAGGGCCCTGGACACCTCCTACGAGCAGTACTTC.

The chain combines TRBV28 with TRBJ2-5; the match to TRBD2 covers 15 bases. The assigned J gene may be wrong: the sequence end matches TRBJ2-7 better. This CDR3 has 19 amino acids. Per the germline V gene, CDR1 is MDHEN and CDR2 is SYDVKM. The CDR3 DNA is TGTGCCAGCAGTCCAGGAGGACTAGCGGGAGGGCTCCCCCGTGGCGAGCAGTACTTC. Protein product: CASSPGGLAGGLPRGEQYF.

This chain connects TRBV7-9 to TRBJ1-5; D possibly corresponds to TRBD1 (6 bases). This CDR3 comprises 13 residues. V lost 7 bases and J lost 3, with 10 bases in between. Germline CDR1 and CDR2: SEHNR and FQNEAQ (reference sequence). In DNA form, the CDR3 reads TGTGCCAGCAACGGGGGGCCCAATCAGCCCCAGCATTTT. Protein sequence: CASNGGPNQPQHF. The variable domain in full, completed from reference TRBV7-9 and TRBJ1-5, reads DTGVSQNPRHKITKRGQNVTFRCDPISEHNRLYWYRQTLGQGPEFLTYFQNEAQLEKSRLLSDRFSAERPKGSFSTLEIQRTEQGDSAMYLCASNGGPNQPQHFGDGTRLSIL.

The chain has TRBV5-6 and TRBJ1-4; D is unclear. This CDR3 is built from 16 residues. V lost 0 bases, J lost 8 bases, and 17 bases lay in between. Germline CDR1 and CDR2: SGHDT and YYEEEE. CDR3 amino acids: CASSLGAGRRSEKLFF. For the CDR3, the DNA is TGTGCCAGCAGCTTGGGGGCCGGGAGAAGAAGCGAAAAACTGTTTTTT.

The rearrangement links TRBV6-5 to TRBJ2-1; D gene unclear. Deletions cut 0 bases from V and 2 bases from J, with 11 bases between. The CDR3 is made up of 16 amino acids. Germline CDR1 reads MNHEY; CDR2 reads SVGAGI. The CDR3 loop is CASSYSITLPYNEQFF. The DNA for the CDR3 is TGTGCCAGCAGTTACTCTATAACTTTGCCCTACAATGAGCAGTTCTTC.

The chain joins TRBV7-7 to TRBJ1-3; TRBD1 might be the D (5 bases). Germline CDR1 reads SSHAT; CDR2 reads FNYEAQ (reference sequence). V was clipped by 4 bases and J by 4 bases, with 14 bases between them. CDR3 length: 15 amino acids. CDR3 sequence reads: CASSYERGKGNTIYF. The CDR3, as DNA: TGTGCCAGCAGCTATGAAAGGGGTAAAGGAAACACCATATATTTT.

This clone was seen a few times. V usage is TRBV30 and J usage is TRBJ1-2, with D possibly matching TRBD1 (5 bases). Per the germline V gene, CDR1 is GTSNPN and CDR2 is SVGIG (reference sequence). There are 15 residues in the CDR3. V gave up 3 bases and J gave up 1 base, with 15 bases separating them. The CDR3 reads CAWSEPGLSNYGYTF. CDR3 nucleotides: TGTGCCTGGAGCGAACCGGGACTGAGTAACTATGGCTACACCTTC.

The chain recombines TRBV6-6 with TRBJ2-7; no clear D gene. The germline CDR1 and CDR2 sequences are MNHNY and SVGAGI (reference sequence). V was clipped by 5 bases and J by 5 bases, with 7 bases between them. The CDR3 length is 11 residues. As DNA, the CDR3 is TGTGCCAGCAGTCCACGGGACGAGCAGTACTTC. Protein sequence: CASSPRDEQYF.

This clone was recorded a few times. The gene calls are TRBV6-5 and TRBJ2-4, with TRBD2 as a possible D gene (5 bases). CDR1 is MNHEY, CDR2 SVGAGI, per germline. The CDR3 totals 15 residues. With 2 bases removed from V and 6 bases from J, the gap between germline ends came to 14 bases. The DNA for the CDR3 is TGTGCCAGCAGTTACGGACTCGGTGGCAGAAACATTCAGTACTTC. Translating gives CASSYGLGGRNIQYF.

The chain couples TRBV9 to TRBJ1-2; D is unclear. The germline V gene has CDR1 SGDLS and CDR2 YYNGEE. The CDR3 is 13 residues long. The ends were cut back, 0 bases at V and 6 bases at J, with 9 bases in the middle. CDR3 protein: CASSVGAENGYTF. The DNA for the CDR3 is TGTGCCAGCAGCGTAGGGGCAGAAAATGGCTACACCTTC.

The rearrangement uses TRBV21-1 and TRBJ2-7; the table assigns TRBD1, which was not confirmed against the DNA. TRBV21-1 is given as a pseudogene. The CDR3 is 16 residues long. This chain's CDR3 is CASSKEGDKGVSEQYF. The CDR3 region has the DNA TGTGCCAGCAGCAAAGAGGGGGACAAGGGGGTCTCCGAGCAGTACTTC.

The chain carries TRBV10-3 and TRBJ2-7, with 15 positions matching TRBD2. Germline V gives CDR1 ENHRY, CDR2 SYGVKD. The CDR3 runs 15 residues. V shed 2 bases, J shed 7 bases, and the junction held 3 bases outside the gene matches. Here the CDR3 reads CAISERTSGRGEQYF. The CDR3 DNA is TGTGCCATCAGTGAGCGGACTAGCGGGAGGGGGGAGCAGTACTTC.

The chain employs TRBV30 and TRBJ2-7, with 11 bases that match TRBD1. Trimming removed 1 base from V and 12 bases from J; junction bases left unmatched: 11. The germline CDR1 and CDR2 sequences are GTSNPN and SVGIG (reference sequence). This CDR3 comprises 14 residues. CDR3 loop: CAWSGGQGVEVPYF. In DNA form, the CDR3 reads TGTGCCTGGAGTGGGGGACAGGGGGTTGAGGTGCCGTACTTC.

The chain links TRBV19 to TRBJ2-7, with 8 positions matching TRBD2. Germline V gene sequence: CDR1 LNHDA, CDR2 SQIVND (reference sequence). The CDR3 has 16 amino acids. Trimming at V came to 3 bases and at J to 3 bases, leaving 10 bases not matched to a gene. The CDR3 loop is CASSMKRSGGHYEQYF. The DNA for the CDR3 is TGTGCCAGTAGTATGAAAAGGTCGGGAGGGCACTACGAGCAGTACTTC.

In this sample, this clone turned up a few times. V usage is TRBV27 and J usage is TRBJ1-5, with D possibly TRBD1 on 5 matching bases. This CDR3 is built from 14 residues. V was cut by 6 bases and J by 7 bases, with 16 bases left in between. CDR1 and CDR2 (germline): MNHEY, SMNVEV (reference sequence). CDR3 region: CASRLTGSGQPQHF. The DNA of the CDR3 is TGTGCCAGCAGACTTACAGGCTCAGGACAGCCCCAGCATTTT.

The CDR3 region has the DNA TGCGCCAGCAGCCAAGATCCCCAGGGGGCTGAGCAGTACTTC. Encoded protein: CASSQDPQGAEQYF. The chain couples TRBV4-1 to TRBJ2-7; 8 positions agree with TRBD1. The CDR3 totals 14 residues. Germline lookup yields CDR1 MGHRA and CDR2 YSYEKL. Unmatched junction bases numbered 5, after V lost 0 bases and J lost 7 bases.

The chain employs TRBV6-6 and TRBJ1-2, with 12 bases lining up with TRBD1. The germline gives CDR1 MNHNY, CDR2 SVGAGI (reference sequence). Trimming removed 4 bases from V and 6 bases from J; junction bases left unmatched: 0. This CDR3 has 13 amino acids. The CDR3 DNA follows: TGTGCCAGCAGTTGGGACAGGGGGCATGGCTACACCTTC. Protein sequence: CASSWDRGHGYTF.